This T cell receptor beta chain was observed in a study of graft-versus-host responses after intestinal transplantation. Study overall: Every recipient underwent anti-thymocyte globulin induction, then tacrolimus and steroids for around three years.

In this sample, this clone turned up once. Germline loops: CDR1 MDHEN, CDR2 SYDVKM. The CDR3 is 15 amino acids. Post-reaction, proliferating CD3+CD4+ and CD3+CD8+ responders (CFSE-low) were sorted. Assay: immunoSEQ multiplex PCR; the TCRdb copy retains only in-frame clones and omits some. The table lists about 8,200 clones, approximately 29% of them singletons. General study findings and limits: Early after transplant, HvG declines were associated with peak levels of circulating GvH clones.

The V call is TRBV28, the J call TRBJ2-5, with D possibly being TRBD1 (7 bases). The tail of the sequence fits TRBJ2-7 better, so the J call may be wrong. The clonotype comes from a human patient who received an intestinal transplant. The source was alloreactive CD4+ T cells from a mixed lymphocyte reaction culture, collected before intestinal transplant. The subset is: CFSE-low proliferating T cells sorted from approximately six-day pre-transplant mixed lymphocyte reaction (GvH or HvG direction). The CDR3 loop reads CASTPGEGGYYEQYF. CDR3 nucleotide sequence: TGTGCCAGCACCCCGGGGGAAGGGGGCTACTACGAGCAGTACTTC.